This T cell receptor beta chain was sequenced during a study of T cell repertoires in ileal Crohn's disease. Specified time point: neoterminal ileum biopsy at postoperative endoscopy, about 6 months after surgery. Eligibility required adulthood, ileal or ileocolonic Crohn's disease and indicated ileocolonic resection. Study-level findings and limits: Clonality above 26.8% at surgery always came with endoscopic recurrence.

For this clone: Its antigen remains unknown.

The repertoire was sequenced with immunoSEQ multiplex PCR; TCRdb's copy has only in-frame clones and lacks some. The table lists fewer than 15,000 clones, around 78% of them singletons. Trimming removed 3 bases at V and 4 bases at J, with 10 bases between. The CDR3 covers 13 residues. Germline CDR1 reads SGHRS; CDR2 reads YFSETQ. The source is an adult with Crohn's disease. V and J are TRBV5-1 and TRBJ2-5, with a tentative D call TRBD1 (6 bases). Sequenced material: ileal tissue. CDR3 bases: TGCGCCAGCAGCTGGGGACAAAGAGAGACCCAGTACTTC. Translated: CASSWGQRETQYF.